This entry describes one TCR beta chain. Its antigen is unknown. This entry belongs to a study of blood T cells in healthy people across ages. Findings of the study overall: A roughly linear fall in TCR beta diversity per million T cells was seen with increasing age.

The use of a sample-barcoded 5' primer and a J-beta primer mix characterized a second PCR of roughly 6 to 11 cycles. Each cDNA was tagged by a template-switch adaptor containing 12 random nucleotides. TCRdb reanalysed the 5' RACE reads using MiXCR and keeps one entry per CDR3 protein. Of approximately 810,000 distinct CDR3 sequences listed, under 40% are singletons. The CDR3 covers 15 residues. The germline CDR1 and CDR2 sequences are MNHEY and SVGAGI. Trimming left V 2 bases short and J 6 bases short, with 14 bases between. The rearrangement links TRBV6-5 to TRBJ2-1; the D gene is possibly TRBD2 (7 bases). Material for sequencing was blood. The TCR comes from a man aged 18 to 30 in good health. This chain's CDR3 is CASSYAAGASNEQFF. The CDR3 nucleotides are TGTGCCAGCAGTTACGCCGCGGGGGCGAGCAATGAGCAGTTCTTC.